Shown below are 24 T cell receptor beta chains from a single sample sequenced in a study of Ad26.COV2.S vaccination and SARS-CoV-2 variants. Specified treatment: some 20 received Ad26.COV2.S at low or high dose, single or two shots; 5 received placebo; per-sample allocation not given. Sampling took place 63 days after the first vaccine or placebo injection. Sequenced by immunoSEQ multiplex PCR; TCRdb stores in-frame clones only, minus some. The sample contains 300,000 to 400,000 clones, around nine tenths of which appear only once. The sequencing here drew on peripheral blood, taken in a trial of Ad26.COV2.S vaccine versus placebo. The receptor set was obtained from a person between 18 and 65 years old who received the Ad26.COV2.S COVID-19 vaccine or a placebo.

The V call is TRBV28, the J call TRBJ1-3; perhaps TRBD1 as D (5 bases). This CDR3 is 13 amino acids long. Germline V gene lookup returns CDR1 MDHEN and CDR2 SYDVKM. V lost 6 bases, J lost 1 base, and 7 bases lay in between. As DNA, the CDR3 is TGTGCCAGCAGGGAGGGGTCTGGAAACACCATATATTTT. Its translation is CASREGSGNTIYF.

This clone showed up just a few times. The gene calls are TRBV4-2 and TRBJ2-2; D might be TRBD2 (5 bases). The CDR3 has 17 residues. V lost 0 bases to trimming and J lost 3 bases, with 14 bases between them. Germline CDR1 is LGHNA and CDR2 is YNFKEQ. CDR3 nucleotides: TGTGCCAGCAGCCAAGATCGGGCCGGGGAATACACCGGGGAGCTGTTTTTT. It translates to CASSQDRAGEYTGELFF.

The rearrangement uses TRBV24-1 and TRBJ2-7, with TRBD1 identical over 7 bases. The germline CDR1 and CDR2 sequences are KGHDR and SFDVKD. V shed 9 bases, J shed 3 bases, and the junction held 7 bases outside the gene matches. CDR3 length: 13 amino acids. CDR3 amino acids: CATGTGVSYEQYF. CDR3 bases: TGTGCCACCGGTACAGGGGTAAGCTACGAGCAGTACTTC.

The V gene is TRBV4-1, the J gene TRBJ2-2, with a weak D call TRBD2 (5 bases). This CDR3 has 15 residues. V lost 3 bases and J lost 6, with 14 bases in between. Germline V gene lookup returns CDR1 MGHRA and CDR2 YSYEKL. Here the CDR3 DNA reads TGCGCCAGCAGCCACCTAAGCGGAGGAGCCGGGGAGCTGTTTTTT. Translating gives CASSHLSGGAGELFF.

The CDR3 region is CASSLGQPEAFF. CDR3 sequence (DNA): TGTGCCAGCAGTTTGGGACAGCCTGAAGCTTTCTTT. This sequence joins TRBV6-2 or TRBV6-3 and TRBJ1-1, with TRBD1 matching 7 bases. Germline V gene lookup returns CDR1 MNHEY and CDR2 SVGEGT. The CDR3 extends over 12 amino acids. Trimming removed 4 bases from V and 6 bases from J; junction bases left unmatched: 2.

This clone was seen only a few times. J is TRBJ2-3 and V is TRBV5-1, with 7 bases fitting TRBD1. The CDR3 has 16 amino acids. V shed 4 bases, J shed 1 base, and the junction held 9 bases outside the gene matches. Germline assignment: CDR1 SGHRS and CDR2 YFSETQ. The CDR3 loop is CASSLEGGGGTDTQYF. Here the CDR3 DNA reads TGCGCCAGCAGCCTGGAAGGGGGCGGAGGCACAGATACGCAGTATTTT. The full variable domain, in which reference TRBV5-1 and TRBJ2-3 provide the parts outside the CDR3, is KAGVTQTPRYLIKTRGQQVTLSCSPISGHRSVSWYQQTPGQGLQFLFEYFSETQRNKGNFPGRFSGRQFSNSRSEMNVSTLELGDSALYLCASSLEGGGGTDTQYFGPGTRLTVL.

The chain has TRBV27 and TRBJ2-7, with a possible D match to TRBD2 (6 bases). V was trimmed by 6 bases and J by 3 bases, leaving 15 bases between them. Germline V gene lookup returns CDR1 MNHEY and CDR2 SMNVEV (reference sequence). The CDR3 is 14 residues long. CDR3 sequence: CASSKTSSRYEQYF. In DNA, the CDR3 is TGTGCCAGCAGCAAGACTAGTTCGCGCTACGAGCAGTACTTC.

Concerning this clone itself: This sample also contains other DNA sequences that code for the same CDR3. This sequence joins TRBV27 and TRBJ2-7; D unclear. Trimming removed 3 bases at V and 3 bases at J, with 9 bases between. CDR3 length: 13 amino acids. CDR1 is MNHEY, CDR2 SMNVEV, per germline (reference sequence). CDR3 nucleotide sequence: TGTGCCAGCAGTTTTGGGCCAGACTACGAGCAGTACTTC. This sequence encodes CASSFGPDYEQYF.

CDR3 coding DNA: TGTGCCAGCAGTTTATTAGGACAGGGGGGGGAAAAACTGTTTTTT. Protein sequence: CASSLLGQGGEKLFF. The chain recombines TRBV27 with TRBJ1-4, with 10 bases fitting TRBD1. The CDR3 extends over 15 amino acids. Germline loops: CDR1 MNHEY, CDR2 SMNVEV (reference sequence). After removal of 1 base from V and 8 bases from J, the junction contained 4 bases not matched to a gene.

The chain joins TRBV5-4 to TRBJ2-5; no clear D gene. Trimming cost V 2 bases and J 5 bases, with 4 bases left between them. Per germline, CDR1 SGHNT and CDR2 YYREEE (reference sequence). This CDR3 is built from 11 residues. The CDR3 sequence is CASSFGETQYF. The CDR3 DNA sequence: TGTGCCAGCAGCTTTGGGGAGACCCAGTACTTC.

The gene calls are TRBV4-1 and TRBJ1-2; no reliable D call. The length of the CDR3 is 14 residues. The ends were cut back, 4 bases at V and 6 bases at J, with 15 bases in the middle. CDR1 MGHRA and CDR2 YSYEKL come from the germline V gene. CDR3 sequence: CASSPPQPSNGYTF. The CDR3 region has the DNA TGCGCCAGCAGCCCCCCTCAACCTTCCAATGGCTACACCTTC.

The chain is built from TRBV4-3 and TRBJ2-7; TRBD1 might be the D (6 bases). The germline V and J ends were trimmed by 1 base and 6 bases, with 16 bases remaining between them. The CDR3 covers 15 residues. Germline loops: CDR1 LGHNA, CDR2 YSLEER. CDR3 region: CASSQGGASDSEQYF. The CDR3 DNA sequence: TGCGCCAGCAGCCAAGGGGGCGCGTCGGACAGCGAGCAGTACTTC.

CDR3 DNA sequence: TGTGCCATCAGCCTCAGATATTCCTCGGATCAGCCCCAGCATTTT. Translated, it gives CAISLRYSSDQPQHF. The J gene is TRBJ1-5, the V gene TRBV10-3; D remains unclear. The CDR3 extends over 15 amino acids. Trimming pared 6 bases from V and 5 bases from J, leaving 17 bases between. Germline V gives CDR1 ENHRY, CDR2 SYGVKD.

This clone is a singleton in its sample. V and J are TRBV11-2 and TRBJ2-1; 14 positions agree with TRBD2. The CDR3 extends over 16 amino acids. Germline CDR1 is SGHAT and CDR2 is FQNNGV. The junction had 2 bases not matched to a gene; V was cut back by 1 base and J by 6 bases. This chain's CDR3 is CASSLGTSGRSNEQFF. The CDR3 nucleotides are TGTGCCAGCAGCTTAGGGACTAGCGGGAGGTCCAATGAGCAGTTCTTC.

The V gene is TRBV30, the J gene TRBJ2-7; a weak D match, TRBD1 (5 bases). The germline V and J ends were trimmed by 1 base and 2 bases, with 21 bases remaining between them. CDR3 length: 17 residues. From germline, CDR1 is GTSNPN and CDR2 SVGIG (reference sequence). The CDR3 loop reads CAWSEATGRFRAYEQYF. For the CDR3, the DNA is TGTGCCTGGAGTGAAGCCACAGGTAGGTTTAGAGCCTACGAGCAGTACTTC. Full variable domain (remainder filled in from reference TRBV30 and TRBJ2-7): SQTIHQWPATLVQPVGSPLSLECTVEGTSNPNLYWYRQAAGRGLQLLFYSVGIGQISSEVPQNLSASRPQDRQFILSSKKLLLSDSGFYLCAWSEATGRFRAYEQYFGPGTRLTVT.

This clone was seen only a few times. For the CDR3, the DNA is TGTGCCAGCAGTGTAGCGGACAATGAGCAGTTCTTC. Translated, it gives CASSVADNEQFF. The J gene is TRBJ2-1, the V gene TRBV2; TRBD2 might be the D (6 bases). Per the germline V gene, CDR1 is SNHLY and CDR2 is FYNNEI. The V and J ends lost 4 bases and 5 bases respectively, with 6 bases between them. CDR3 length equals 12 residues.

The chain is built from TRBV20-1 and TRBJ2-1, with TRBD2 matching over 8 bases. From germline, CDR1 is DFQATT and CDR2 SNEGSKA (reference sequence). The CDR3 runs 14 residues. Trimming at V came to 5 bases and at J to 5 bases, leaving 8 bases not matched to a gene. The CDR3 reads CSARVGLENNEQFF. The CDR3 DNA follows: TGCAGTGCTCGTGTGGGACTAGAAAACAATGAGCAGTTCTTC.

The chain employs TRBV30 and TRBJ2-2; D uncertain. This CDR3 is built from 12 residues. Looked up from germline, CDR1 is GTSNPN and CDR2 is SVGIG (reference sequence). The ends were cut back, 1 base at V and 9 bases at J, with 9 bases in the middle. CDR3 protein: CAWSAPLRELFF. The CDR3 DNA reads TGTGCCTGGAGTGCCCCTCTACGGGAGCTGTTTTTT.

V usage is TRBV5-4 and J usage is TRBJ1-6; D possibly corresponds to TRBD1 (6 bases). This CDR3 is 14 amino acids long. The germline V and J ends were trimmed by 0 bases and 10 bases, with 11 bases remaining between them. The germline V gene has CDR1 SGHNT and CDR2 YYREEE (reference sequence). CDR3 sequence: CASSLEGGESPLHF. Here the CDR3 DNA reads TGTGCCAGCAGCTTGGAGGGGGGGGAATCACCCCTCCACTTT.

This clone is a singleton in its sample. The chain has TRBV28 and TRBJ2-7, with 9 bases that match TRBD1. CDR1 is MDHEN and CDR2 is SYDVKM in the germline V gene. The CDR3 is 15 residues long. V was clipped by 7 bases and J by 4 bases; unmatched bases: 11. As DNA, the CDR3 is TGTGCCAGCACTGTAAGGGACAGGGTTTTTTACGAGCAGTACTTC. It codes for CASTVRDRVFYEQYF.

This clone is a singleton in its sample. The chain combines TRBV5-6 with TRBJ2-1; TRBD2 matches 7 bases. V trimming: 3 bases; J trimming: 6 bases; junction bases outside the gene matches: 6. CDR3 length equals 14 residues. CDR1 is SGHDT and CDR2 is YYEEEE in the germline V gene. The CDR3 DNA sequence: TGTGCCAGCAGCTCGAGACTAGCAGGCAATGAGCAGTTCTTC. The encoded protein is CASSSRLAGNEQFF.

This rearrangement joins TRBV19 to TRBJ1-1, with D tentatively TRBD1 (5 bases). The germline V gene encodes CDR1 LNHDA and CDR2 SQIVND (reference sequence). V lost 7 bases, J lost 0 bases, and 12 bases lay in between. This CDR3 has 14 residues. The CDR3 DNA is TGTGCCAGTACCTTGGGACTGATGAACACTGAAGCTTTCTTT. This sequence encodes CASTLGLMNTEAFF.

V usage is TRBV2 and J usage is TRBJ2-1; 7 bases are a match to TRBD1. J gave up 4 bases and V 4 bases, and 4 bases lay outside the gene matches. The germline V gene encodes CDR1 SNHLY and CDR2 FYNNEI. CDR3 length equals 14 residues. For the CDR3, the DNA is TGTGCCAGCAGTGTCCCGACAGGGTACAATGAGCAGTTCTTC. Residues: CASSVPTGYNEQFF. Complete variable domain (other parts from reference TRBV2 and TRBJ2-1): EPEVTQTPSHQVTQMGQEVILRCVPISNHLYFYWYRQILGQKVEFLVSFYNNEISEKSEIFDDQFSVERPDGSNFTLKIRSTKLEDSAMYFCASSVPTGYNEQFFGPGTRLTVL.

This clone is a singleton in its sample. This rearrangement joins TRBV9 to TRBJ2-7, with 7 bases matching TRBD1. With 0 bases clipped from V and 2 bases from J, the junction kept 2 bases outside the gene matches. The CDR3 consists of 14 residues. Germline V gene lookup returns CDR1 SGDLS and CDR2 YYNGEE. CDR3 residues: CASSVEGQTYEQYF. CDR3 nucleotide sequence: TGTGCCAGCAGCGTAGAGGGACAGACCTACGAGCAGTACTTC.